This T cell receptor beta chain was profiled in a study of radiation and T cells in renal cell carcinoma. This clone appeared a few times. CDR3 length: 10 residues. Germline loops: CDR1 MNHNS, CDR2 SASEGT. Deletions cut 3 bases from V and 10 bases from J, with 4 bases between. This sample's treatment: treatment-naive control, cytoreductive nephrectomy. Control samples are tumors resected by cytoreductive nephrectomy without prior radiation. TCRdb keeps only in-frame clones here, not all; method: immunoSEQ multiplex PCR. The data hold roughly 10,000 clones, with roughly three fifths observed a single time.

The V gene is TRBV6-1, the J gene TRBJ1-5; D gene unclear. This receptor was taken from a man aged 35 to 55 with renal cell carcinoma. This sample comprised tumor tissue, obtained from a patient whose treatment was nephrectomy without radiotherapy. The CDR3 nucleotides read TGTGCCAGCAGTGATCGACCCCAGCATTTT. Translated: CASSDRPQHF.